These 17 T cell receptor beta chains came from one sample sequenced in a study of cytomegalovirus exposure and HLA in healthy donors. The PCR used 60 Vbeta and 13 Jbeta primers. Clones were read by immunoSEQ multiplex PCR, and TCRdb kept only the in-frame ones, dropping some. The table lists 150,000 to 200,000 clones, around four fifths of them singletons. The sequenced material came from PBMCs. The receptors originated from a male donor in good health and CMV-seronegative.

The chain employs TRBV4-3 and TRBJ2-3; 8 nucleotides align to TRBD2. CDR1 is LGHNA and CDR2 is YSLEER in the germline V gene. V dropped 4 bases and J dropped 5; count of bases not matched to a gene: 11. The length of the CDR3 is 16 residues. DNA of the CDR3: TGCGCCAGCAGCCCTGACCCAGCGGGAGTGGGAGATACGCAGTATTTT. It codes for CASSPDPAGVGDTQYF.

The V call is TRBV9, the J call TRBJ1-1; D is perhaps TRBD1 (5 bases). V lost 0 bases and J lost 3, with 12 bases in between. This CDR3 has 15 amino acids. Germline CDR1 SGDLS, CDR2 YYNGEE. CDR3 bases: TGTGCCAGCAGCGTAGCCTGGGGAGGGGACACTGAAGCTTTCTTT. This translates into CASSVAWGGDTEAFF. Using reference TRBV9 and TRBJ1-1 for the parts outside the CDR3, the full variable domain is DSGVTQTPKHLITATGQRVTLRCSPRSGDLSVYWYQQSLDQGLQFLIQYYNGEERAKGNILERFSAQQFPDLHSELNLSSLELGDSALYFCASSVAWGGDTEAFFGQGTRLTVV.

In DNA, the CDR3 is TGTGCCACCAGCAGAGATACCCAGGGCAGTGAAGAGACCCAGTACTTC. It codes for CATSRDTQGSEETQYF. This chain joins TRBV15 and TRBJ2-5; tentative D call: TRBD1 (5 bases). Germline V CDR1 and CDR2: LNHNV, YYDKDF (reference sequence). Trimming took 0 bases from V and 3 from J, leaving 14 bases between them. The CDR3 spans 16 residues.

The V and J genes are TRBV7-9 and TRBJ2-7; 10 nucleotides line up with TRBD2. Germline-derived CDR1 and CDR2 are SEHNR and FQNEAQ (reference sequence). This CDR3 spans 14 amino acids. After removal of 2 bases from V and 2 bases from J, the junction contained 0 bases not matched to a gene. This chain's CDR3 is CASSLTSGTYEQYF. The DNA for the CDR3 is TGTGCCAGCAGCTTAACTAGCGGGACCTACGAGCAGTACTTC.

The CDR3 loop is CASRAPGTSGGQGYNEQFF. CDR3 in DNA: TGTGCCAGCAGGGCGCCGGGGACTAGCGGGGGGCAGGGCTACAATGAGCAGTTCTTC. The rearrangement uses TRBV11-2 and TRBJ2-1, with 15 bases aligning to TRBD2. The ends lost 6 bases at V and 3 bases at J; junction bases unmatched: 12. The CDR3 is 19 amino acids. Germline assignment: CDR1 SGHAT and CDR2 FQNNGV.

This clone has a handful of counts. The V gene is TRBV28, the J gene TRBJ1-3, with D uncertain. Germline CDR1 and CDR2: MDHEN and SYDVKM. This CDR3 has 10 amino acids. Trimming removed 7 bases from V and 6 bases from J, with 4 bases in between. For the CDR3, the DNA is TGTGCCAGCATTAAAAACACCATATATTTT. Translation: CASIKNTIYF.

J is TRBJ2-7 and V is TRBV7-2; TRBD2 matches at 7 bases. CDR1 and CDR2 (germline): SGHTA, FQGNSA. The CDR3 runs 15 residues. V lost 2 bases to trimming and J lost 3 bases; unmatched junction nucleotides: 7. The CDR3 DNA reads TGTGCCAGCAGCTTATCAGCGGGGAGTGTCTACGAGCAGTACTTC. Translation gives CASSLSAGSVYEQYF.

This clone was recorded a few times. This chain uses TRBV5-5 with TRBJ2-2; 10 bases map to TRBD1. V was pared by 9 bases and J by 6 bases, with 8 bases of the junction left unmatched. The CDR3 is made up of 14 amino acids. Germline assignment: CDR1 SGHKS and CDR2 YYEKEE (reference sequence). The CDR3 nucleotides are TGTGCCACTTCAAGGGGGACAGGGGCCGGGGAGCTGTTTTTT. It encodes CATSRGTGAGELFF. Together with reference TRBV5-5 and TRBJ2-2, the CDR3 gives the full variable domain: DAGVTQSPTHLIKTRGQQVTLRCSPISGHKSVSWYQQVLGQGPQFIFQYYEKEERGRGNFPDRFSARQFPNYSSELNVNALLLGDSALYLCATSRGTGAGELFFGEGSRLTVL.

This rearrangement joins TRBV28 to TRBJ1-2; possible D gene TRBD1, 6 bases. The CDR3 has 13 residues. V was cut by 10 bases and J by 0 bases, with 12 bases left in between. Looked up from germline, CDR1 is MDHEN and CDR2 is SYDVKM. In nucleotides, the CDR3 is TGTGCCATCGCGGACAGAACTAACTATGGCTACACCTTC. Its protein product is CAIADRTNYGYTF.

CDR3 bases: TGTGCCAGCAGCTTAGGGGCTAGCGGGGGGGCTCAGTACGAGCAGTACTTC. The encoded protein is CASSLGASGGAQYEQYF. This sequence joins TRBV7-8 and TRBJ2-7; TRBD2 matches at 12 bases. The germline gives CDR1 SGHVS, CDR2 FQNEAQ. Trimming took 1 base from V and 4 from J; bases not matched to a gene: 8. The CDR3 is 17 residues long.

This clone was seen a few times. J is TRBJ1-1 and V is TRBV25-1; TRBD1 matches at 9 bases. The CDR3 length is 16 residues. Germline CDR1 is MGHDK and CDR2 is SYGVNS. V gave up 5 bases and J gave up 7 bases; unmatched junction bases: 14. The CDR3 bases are TGTGCCAGCAGTCAAAACCCGGGACAGGGATTAGTTGAAGCTTTCTTT. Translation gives CASSQNPGQGLVEAFF. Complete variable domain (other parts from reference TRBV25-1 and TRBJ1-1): EADIYQTPRYLVIGTGKKITLECSQTMGHDKMYWYQQDPGMELHLIHYSYGVNSTEKGDLSSESTVSRIRTEHFPLTLESARPSHTSQYLCASSQNPGQGLVEAFFGQGTRLTVV.

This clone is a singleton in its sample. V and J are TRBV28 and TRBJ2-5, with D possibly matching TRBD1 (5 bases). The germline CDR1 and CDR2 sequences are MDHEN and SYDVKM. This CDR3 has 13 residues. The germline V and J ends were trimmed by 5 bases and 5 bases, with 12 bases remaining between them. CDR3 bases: TGTGCCAGCAGTACTCAGGGTGGGGAGACCCAGTACTTC. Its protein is CASSTQGGETQYF. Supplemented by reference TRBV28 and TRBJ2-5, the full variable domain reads DVKVTQSSRYLVKRTGEKVFLECVQDMDHENMFWYRQDPGLGLRLIYFSYDVKMKEKGDIPEGYSVSREKKERFSLILESASTNQTSMYLCASSTQGGETQYFGPGTRLLVL.

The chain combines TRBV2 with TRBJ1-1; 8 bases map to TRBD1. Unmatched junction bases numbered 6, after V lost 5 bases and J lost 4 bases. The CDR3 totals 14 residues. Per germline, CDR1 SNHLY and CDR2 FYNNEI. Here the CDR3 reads CASSSQGAGTEAFF. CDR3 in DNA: TGTGCCAGCAGTAGTCAGGGGGCGGGCACTGAAGCTTTCTTT.

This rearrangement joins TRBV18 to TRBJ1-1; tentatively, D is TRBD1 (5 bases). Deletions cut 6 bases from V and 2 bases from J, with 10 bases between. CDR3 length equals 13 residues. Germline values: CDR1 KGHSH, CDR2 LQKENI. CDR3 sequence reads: CASSRRENTEAFF. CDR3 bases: TGTGCCAGCTCGCGCAGGGAAAACACTGAAGCTTTCTTT.

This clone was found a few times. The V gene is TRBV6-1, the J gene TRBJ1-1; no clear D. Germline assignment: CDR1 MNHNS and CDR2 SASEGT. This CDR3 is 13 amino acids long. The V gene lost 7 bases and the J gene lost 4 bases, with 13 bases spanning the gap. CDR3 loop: CASTLLSGTEAFF. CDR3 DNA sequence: TGTGCCAGCACCCTTCTTAGCGGCACTGAAGCTTTCTTT.

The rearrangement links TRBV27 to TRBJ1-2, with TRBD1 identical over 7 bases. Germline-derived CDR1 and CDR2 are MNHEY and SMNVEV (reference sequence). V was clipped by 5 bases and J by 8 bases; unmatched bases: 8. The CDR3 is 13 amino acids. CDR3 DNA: TGTGCCAGCAGTCGAGACAGGGCTAAAGGCTACACCTTC. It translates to CASSRDRAKGYTF.

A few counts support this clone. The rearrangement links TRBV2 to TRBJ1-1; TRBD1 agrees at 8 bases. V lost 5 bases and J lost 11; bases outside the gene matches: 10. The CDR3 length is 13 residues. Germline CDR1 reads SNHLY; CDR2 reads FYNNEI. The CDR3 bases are TGTGCCAGCAGTCCACCGATAGGACAGGGCGCTTTCTTT. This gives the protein CASSPPIGQGAFF.